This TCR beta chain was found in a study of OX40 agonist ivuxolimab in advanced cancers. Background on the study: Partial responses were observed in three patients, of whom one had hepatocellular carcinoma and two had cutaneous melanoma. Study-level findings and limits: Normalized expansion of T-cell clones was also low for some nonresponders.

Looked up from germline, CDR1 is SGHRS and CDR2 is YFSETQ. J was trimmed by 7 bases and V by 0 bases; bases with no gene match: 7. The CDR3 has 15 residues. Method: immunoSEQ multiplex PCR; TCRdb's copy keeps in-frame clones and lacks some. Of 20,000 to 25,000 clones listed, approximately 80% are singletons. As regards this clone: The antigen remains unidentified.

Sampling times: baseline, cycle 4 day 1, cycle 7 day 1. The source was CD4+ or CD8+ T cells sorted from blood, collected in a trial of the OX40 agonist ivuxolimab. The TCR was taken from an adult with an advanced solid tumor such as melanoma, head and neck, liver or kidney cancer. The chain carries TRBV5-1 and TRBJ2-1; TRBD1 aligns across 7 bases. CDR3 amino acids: CASSLVGTVGNEQFF. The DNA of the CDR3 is TGCGCCAGCAGCTTGGTTGGGACAGTTGGAAATGAGCAGTTCTTC.